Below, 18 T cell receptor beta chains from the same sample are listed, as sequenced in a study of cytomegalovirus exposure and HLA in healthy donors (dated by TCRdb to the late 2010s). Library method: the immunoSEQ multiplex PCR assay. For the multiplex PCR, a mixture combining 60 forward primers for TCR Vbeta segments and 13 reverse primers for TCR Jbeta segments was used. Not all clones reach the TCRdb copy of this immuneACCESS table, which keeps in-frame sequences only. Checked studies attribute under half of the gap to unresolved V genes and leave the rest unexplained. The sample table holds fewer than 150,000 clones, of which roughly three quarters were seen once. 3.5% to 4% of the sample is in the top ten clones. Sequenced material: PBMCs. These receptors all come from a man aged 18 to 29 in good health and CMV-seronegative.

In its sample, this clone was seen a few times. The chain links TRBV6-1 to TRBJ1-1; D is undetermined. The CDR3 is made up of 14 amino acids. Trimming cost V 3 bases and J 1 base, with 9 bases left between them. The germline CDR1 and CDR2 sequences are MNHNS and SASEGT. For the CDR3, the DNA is TGTGCCAGCAGTGAGCCTGCGGCGAACACTGAAGCTTTCTTT. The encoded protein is CASSEPAANTEAFF.

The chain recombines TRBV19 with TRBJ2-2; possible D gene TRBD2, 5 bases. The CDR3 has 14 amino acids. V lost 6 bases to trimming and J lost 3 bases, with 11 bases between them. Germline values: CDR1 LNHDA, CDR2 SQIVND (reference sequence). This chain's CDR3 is CASSGVLYTGELFF. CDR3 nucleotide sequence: TGTGCCAGTAGCGGGGTTTTGTACACCGGGGAGCTGTTTTTT.

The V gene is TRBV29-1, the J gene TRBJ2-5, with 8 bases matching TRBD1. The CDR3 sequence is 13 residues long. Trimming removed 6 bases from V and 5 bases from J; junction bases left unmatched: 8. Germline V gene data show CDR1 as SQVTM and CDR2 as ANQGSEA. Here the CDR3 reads CSVVQGAKETQYF. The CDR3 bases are TGCAGCGTAGTTCAGGGGGCGAAGGAGACCCAGTACTTC.

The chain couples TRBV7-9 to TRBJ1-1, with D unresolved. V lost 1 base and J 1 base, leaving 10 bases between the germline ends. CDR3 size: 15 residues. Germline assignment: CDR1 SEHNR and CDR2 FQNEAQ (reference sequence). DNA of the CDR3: TGTGCCAGCAGCTTAGATCAGATCCAGAACACTGAAGCTTTCTTT. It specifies CASSLDQIQNTEAFF.

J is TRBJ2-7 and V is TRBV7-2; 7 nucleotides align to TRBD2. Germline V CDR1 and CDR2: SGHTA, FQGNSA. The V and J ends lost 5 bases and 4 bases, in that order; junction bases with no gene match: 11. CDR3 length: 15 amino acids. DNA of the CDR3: TGTGCCAGCAGCAGGACTAGTGGGCAAGGTTACGAGCAGTACTTC. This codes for CASSRTSGQGYEQYF.

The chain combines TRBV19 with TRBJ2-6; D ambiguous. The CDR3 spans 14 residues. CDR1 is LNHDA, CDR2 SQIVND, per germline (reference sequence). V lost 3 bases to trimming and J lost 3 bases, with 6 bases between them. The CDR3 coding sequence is TGTGCCAGTAGTATTTTAAATGGGGCCAACGTCCTGACTTTC. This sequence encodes CASSILNGANVLTF.

CDR3 nucleotide sequence: TGTGCCAGCAGCCCGAGAGGACTAGCGAGGGAGACCCAGTACTTC. Residues: CASSPRGLARETQYF. The V and J genes are TRBV11-3 and TRBJ2-5; 9 nucleotides match TRBD2. The CDR3 extends over 15 amino acids. Germline CDR1 and CDR2: SGHNT and YENEEA. Trimming removed 5 bases from V and 5 bases from J; junction bases left unmatched: 9.

As DNA, the CDR3 is TGTGCCAGCCTTCCCCGTGGACAGGGGGGCTTTGGAAACACCATATATTTT. Encoded protein: CASLPRGQGGFGNTIYF. This chain links TRBV28 with TRBJ1-3; 10 bases are shared with TRBD1. The germline gives CDR1 MDHEN, CDR2 SYDVKM. Trimming removed 8 bases from V and 3 bases from J; junction bases left unmatched: 13. This CDR3 contains 17 residues.

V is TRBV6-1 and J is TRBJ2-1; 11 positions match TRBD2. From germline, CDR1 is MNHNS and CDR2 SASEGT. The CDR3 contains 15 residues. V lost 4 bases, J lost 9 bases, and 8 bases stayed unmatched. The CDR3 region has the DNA TGTGCCAGCAGTGTACTAGCGGGGGCAGTGGGTGAGCAGTTCTTC. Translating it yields CASSVLAGAVGEQFF.

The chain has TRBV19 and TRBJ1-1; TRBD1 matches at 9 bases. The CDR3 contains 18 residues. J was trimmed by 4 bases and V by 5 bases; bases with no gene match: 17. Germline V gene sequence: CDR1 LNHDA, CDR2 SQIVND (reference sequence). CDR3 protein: CASSQLRMGGQGCTEAFF. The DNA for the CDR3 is TGTGCCAGTAGTCAACTACGGATGGGGGGACAGGGCTGCACTGAAGCTTTCTTT.

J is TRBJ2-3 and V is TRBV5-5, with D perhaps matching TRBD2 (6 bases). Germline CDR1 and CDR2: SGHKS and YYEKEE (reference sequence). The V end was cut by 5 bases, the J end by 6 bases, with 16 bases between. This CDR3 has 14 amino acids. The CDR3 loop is CASSVTGEMDTQYF. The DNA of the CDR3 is TGTGCCAGCAGTGTTACGGGAGAAATGGATACGCAGTATTTT. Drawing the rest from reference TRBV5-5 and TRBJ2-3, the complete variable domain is DAGVTQSPTHLIKTRGQQVTLRCSPISGHKSVSWYQQVLGQGPQFIFQYYEKEERGRGNFPDRFSARQFPNYSSELNVNALLLGDSALYLCASSVTGEMDTQYFGPGTRLTVL.

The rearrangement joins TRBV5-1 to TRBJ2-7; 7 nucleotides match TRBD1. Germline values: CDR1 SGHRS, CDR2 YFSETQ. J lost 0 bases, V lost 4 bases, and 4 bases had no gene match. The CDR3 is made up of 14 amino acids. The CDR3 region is CASSPTGASYEQYF. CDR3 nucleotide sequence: TGCGCCAGCAGCCCCACAGGGGCCTCCTACGAGCAGTACTTC.

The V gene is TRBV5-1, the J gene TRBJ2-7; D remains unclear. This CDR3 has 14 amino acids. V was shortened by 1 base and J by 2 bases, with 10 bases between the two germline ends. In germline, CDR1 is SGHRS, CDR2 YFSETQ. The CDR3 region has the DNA TGCGCCAGCAGCTTGTCGGCCAGGACCTACGAGCAGTACTTC. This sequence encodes CASSLSARTYEQYF.

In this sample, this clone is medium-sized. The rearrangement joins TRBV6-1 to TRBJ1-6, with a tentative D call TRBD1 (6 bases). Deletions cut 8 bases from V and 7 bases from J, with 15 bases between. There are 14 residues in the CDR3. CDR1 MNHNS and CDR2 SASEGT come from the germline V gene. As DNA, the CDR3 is TGTGCCAGCCCCGGGGGGGCGGACAATTCACCCCTCCACTTT. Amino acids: CASPGGADNSPLHF.

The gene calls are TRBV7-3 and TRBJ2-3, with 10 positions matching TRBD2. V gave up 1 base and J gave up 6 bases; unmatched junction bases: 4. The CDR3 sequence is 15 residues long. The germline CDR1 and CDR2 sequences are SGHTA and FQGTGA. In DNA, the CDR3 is TGTGCCAGCAGCTTAATTGCTAGCGGGAGTGATACGCAGTATTTT. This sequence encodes CASSLIASGSDTQYF.

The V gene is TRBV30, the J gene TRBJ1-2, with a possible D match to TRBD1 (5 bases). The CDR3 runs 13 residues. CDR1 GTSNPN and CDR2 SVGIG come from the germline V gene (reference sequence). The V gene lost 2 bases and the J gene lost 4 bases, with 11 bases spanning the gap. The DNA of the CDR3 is TGTGCCTGGAGTCCCCAGGGTCCCTATGGCTACACCTTC. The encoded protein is CAWSPQGPYGYTF.

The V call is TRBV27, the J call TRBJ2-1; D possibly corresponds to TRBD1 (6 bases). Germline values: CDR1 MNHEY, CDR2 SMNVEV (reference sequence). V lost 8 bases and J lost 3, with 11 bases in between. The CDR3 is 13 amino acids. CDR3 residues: CASGGHIYNEQFF. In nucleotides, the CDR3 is TGTGCCAGCGGGGGACATATCTACAATGAGCAGTTCTTC.

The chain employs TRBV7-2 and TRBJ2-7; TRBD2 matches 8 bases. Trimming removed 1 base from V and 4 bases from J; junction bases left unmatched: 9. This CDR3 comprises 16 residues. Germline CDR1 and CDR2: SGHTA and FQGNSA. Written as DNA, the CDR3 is TGTGCCAGCAGCTTAGGCTCCAGCGGGAGCAGGTACGAGCAGTACTTC. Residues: CASSLGSSGSRYEQYF.